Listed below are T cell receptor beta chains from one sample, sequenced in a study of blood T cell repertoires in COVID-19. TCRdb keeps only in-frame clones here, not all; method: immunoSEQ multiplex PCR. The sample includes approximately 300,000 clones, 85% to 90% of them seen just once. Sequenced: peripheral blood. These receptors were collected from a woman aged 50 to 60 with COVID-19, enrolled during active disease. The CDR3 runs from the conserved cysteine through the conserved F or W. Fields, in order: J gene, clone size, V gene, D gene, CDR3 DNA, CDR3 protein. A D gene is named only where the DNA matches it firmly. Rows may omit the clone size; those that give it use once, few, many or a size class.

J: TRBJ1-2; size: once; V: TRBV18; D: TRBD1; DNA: TGTGCCAGCTCACGCGGACAGGTTGCGGCTGAGGGCTACACCTTC; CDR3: CASSRGQVAAEGYTF
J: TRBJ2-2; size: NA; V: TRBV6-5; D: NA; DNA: TGTGCCAGCAGACCTAGGACAGCCGGGGAGCTGTTTTTT; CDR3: CASRPRTAGELFF
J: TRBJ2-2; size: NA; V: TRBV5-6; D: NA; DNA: TGTGCCAGCAGCTTCTTCAGGGGGGCAGGCACCGGGGAGCTGTTTTTT; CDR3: CASSFFRGAGTGELFF
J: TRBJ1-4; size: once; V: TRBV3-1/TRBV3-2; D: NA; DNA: TGTGCCAGCAGCCAAGTACTCGGTAATGAAAAACTGTTTTTT; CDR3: CASSQVLGNEKLFF
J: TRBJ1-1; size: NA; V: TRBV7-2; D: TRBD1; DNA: TGTGCCAGCAGCCCCCCGGGACAGGGCATGAACACTGAAGCTTTCTTT; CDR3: CASSPPGQGMNTEAFF
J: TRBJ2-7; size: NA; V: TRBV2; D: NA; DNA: TGTGCCAGCAGTGGGTCTGGTTGGGGGCATGAAGAGCAGTACTTC; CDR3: CASSGSGWGHEEQYF
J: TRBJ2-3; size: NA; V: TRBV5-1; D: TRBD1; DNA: TGCGCCAGCAGCTTCCAGGACAGGGGCACAGATACGCAGTATTTT; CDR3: CASSFQDRGTDTQYF
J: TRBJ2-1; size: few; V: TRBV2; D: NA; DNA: TGTGCCAGCAGTTACTCGCGGGACCAGGACGACAATGAGCAGTTCTTC; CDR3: CASSYSRDQDDNEQFF
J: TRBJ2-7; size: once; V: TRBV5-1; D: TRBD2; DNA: TGCGCCAGCAGCCTGTGGGGGACTAGCGGCTACGAGCAGTACTTC; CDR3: CASSLWGTSGYEQYF
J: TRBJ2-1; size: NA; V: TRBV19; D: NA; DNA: TGTGCCAGTAGTGTGCCCGGGGTTGGGCAGTTCTTC; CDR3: CASSVPGVGQFF
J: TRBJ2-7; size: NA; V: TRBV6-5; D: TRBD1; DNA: TGTGCCAGCAGTTACCCCGGGACAGGAAGATCCGAGCAGTACTTC; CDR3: CASSYPGTGRSEQYF
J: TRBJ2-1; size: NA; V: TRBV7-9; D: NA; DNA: TGTGCCAGCAGCTTAGCGTTGGCAGGGAGGTGGTTCTTC; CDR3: CASSLALAGRWFF
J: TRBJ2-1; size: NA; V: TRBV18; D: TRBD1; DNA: TGTGCCAGCTCATCGTACACCGGGACAGACAATGAGCAGTTCTTC; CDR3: CASSSYTGTDNEQFF
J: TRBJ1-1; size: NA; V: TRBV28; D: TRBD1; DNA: TGTGCCAGCAGAAGCAGGGGGCGGACTGAAGCTTTCTTT; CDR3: CASRSRGRTEAFF
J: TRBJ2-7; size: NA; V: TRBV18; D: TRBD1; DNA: TGTGCCAGCTCATCAACCGGGACAGGGAAAGCCTACGAGCAGTACTTC; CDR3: CASSSTGTGKAYEQYF
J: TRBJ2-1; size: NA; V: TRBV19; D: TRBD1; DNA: TGTGCCAGTAGTTTAGACTCCGGGACAGAATACAATGAGCAGTTCTTC; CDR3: CASSLDSGTEYNEQFF
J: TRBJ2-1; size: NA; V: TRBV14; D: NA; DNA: TGTGCCAGCAGCCAAGATCTGGGGGCTGTTGAGCAGTTCTTC; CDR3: CASSQDLGAVEQFF
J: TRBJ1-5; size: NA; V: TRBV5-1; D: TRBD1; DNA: TGCGCCAGCAGCTTGGAGTCGACAGGGGGCGGCAATCAGCCCCAGCATTTT; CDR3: CASSLESTGGGNQPQHF
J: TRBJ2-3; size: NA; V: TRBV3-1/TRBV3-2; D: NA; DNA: TGTGCCAGCAGCCCCTTAGGGGAAACGCAGTATTTT; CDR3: CASSPLGETQYF
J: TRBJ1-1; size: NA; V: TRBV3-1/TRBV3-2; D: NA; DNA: TGTGCCAGCAGCCGGGGCAGATCGAACACTGAAGCTTTCTTT; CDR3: CASSRGRSNTEAFF
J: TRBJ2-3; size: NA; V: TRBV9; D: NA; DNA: TGTGCCAGCAGCGTAGAATTGGAGTCAGATACGCAGTATTTT; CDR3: CASSVELESDTQYF
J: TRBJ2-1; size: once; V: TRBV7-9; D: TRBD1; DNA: TGTGCCAGCAGCCCACTTGGTCGCAGGGGGCCTCGCGACAATGAGCAGTTCTTC; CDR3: CASSPLGRRGPRDNEQFF
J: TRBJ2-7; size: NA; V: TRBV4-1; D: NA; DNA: TGCGCCAGCAGCCACGCGCCTTCCGGAGCGGATGGGCCCTCCTACGAGCAGTACTTC; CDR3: CASSHAPSGADGPSYEQYF
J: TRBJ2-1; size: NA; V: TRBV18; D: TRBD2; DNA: TGTGCCAGCTCACCGGGACTAGCGGATTACAATGAGCAGTTCTTC; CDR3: CASSPGLADYNEQFF
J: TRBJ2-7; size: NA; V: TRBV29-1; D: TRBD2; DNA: TGCAGCGTTGTGACCTCCCTCCTAGCGGAATACGAGCAGTACTTC; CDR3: CSVVTSLLAEYEQYF
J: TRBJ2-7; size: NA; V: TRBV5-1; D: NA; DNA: TGCGCCAGCAGCTTGGCCGGAGGCAGCTACGAGCAGTACTTC; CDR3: CASSLAGGSYEQYF
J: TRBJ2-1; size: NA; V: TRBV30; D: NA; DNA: TGTGCCCACGCGCGGGGCGGGATATCTAGTGAGCAGTTCTTC; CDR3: CAHARGGISSEQFF
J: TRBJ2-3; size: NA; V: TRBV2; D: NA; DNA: TGTGCCAGCAACCCGGTGGTAGCCACAGATACGCAGTATTTT; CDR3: CASNPVVATDTQYF
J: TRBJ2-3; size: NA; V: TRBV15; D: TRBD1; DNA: TGTGCCACCAGCAGAACAGGGGTGATGCGAACGCAGTATTTT; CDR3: CATSRTGVMRTQYF
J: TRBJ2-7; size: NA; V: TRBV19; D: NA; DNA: TGTGCCAGTAGTGTATACCGACCACAGGGATGGGGCTCCTACGAGCAGTACTTC; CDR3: CASSVYRPQGWGSYEQYF
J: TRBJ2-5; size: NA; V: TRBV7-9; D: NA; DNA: TGTGCCAGCAGCTTAGCGGAGCAGGGGAGACGAGAGACCCAGTACTTC; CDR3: CASSLAEQGRRETQYF
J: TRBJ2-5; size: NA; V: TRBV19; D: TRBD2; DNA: TGTGCCAGTAGTATCGGGGCTAGCGGGACAGAGACCCAGTACTTC; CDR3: CASSIGASGTETQYF
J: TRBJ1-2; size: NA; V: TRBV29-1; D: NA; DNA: TGCAGCTTGGAGAATGGCTACACCTTC; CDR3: CSLENGYTF
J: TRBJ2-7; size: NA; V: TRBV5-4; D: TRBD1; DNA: TGTGCCAGCAGCTATCCGGGACAGAGCTACGAGCAGTACTTC; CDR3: CASSYPGQSYEQYF
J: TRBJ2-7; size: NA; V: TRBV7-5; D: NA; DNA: TGTGTCAGAAGCCCGCAGTACGGGAGCGGGAACGAGCAGTACTTC; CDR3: CVRSPQYGSGNEQYF
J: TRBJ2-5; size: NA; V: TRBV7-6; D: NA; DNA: TGTGCCAGCAGTCCCGGTCGTGGGAGAGGTCAAGAGACCCAGTACTTC; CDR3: CASSPGRGRGQETQYF
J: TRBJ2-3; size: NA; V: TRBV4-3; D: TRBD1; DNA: TGCGCCAGCAGCCAAGATCGGACAGGGCGGACAGATACGCAGTATTTT; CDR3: CASSQDRTGRTDTQYF
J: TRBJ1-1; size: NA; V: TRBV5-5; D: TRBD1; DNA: TGTGCCAGCTACAGACAGGGCCTGAACACTGAAGCTTTCTTT; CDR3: CASYRQGLNTEAFF
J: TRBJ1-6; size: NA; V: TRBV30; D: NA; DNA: TGTGCCTGGAGTTCTACCCGATCTATATTAACCCACAATTCACCCCTCCACTTT; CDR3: CAWSSTRSILTHNSPLHF
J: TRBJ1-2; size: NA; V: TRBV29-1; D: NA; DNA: TGCAGCGTTGAAGGGTTGGGAGTTTCTAACTATGGCTACACCTTC; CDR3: CSVEGLGVSNYGYTF
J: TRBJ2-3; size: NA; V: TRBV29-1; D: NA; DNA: TGCAGCGTGACGGGTAACGCGGGTAGCACAGATACGCAGTATTTT; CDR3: CSVTGNAGSTDTQYF
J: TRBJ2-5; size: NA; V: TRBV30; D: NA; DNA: TGTGCCTGGAGTCCCCCCGGGGGGCTATACCAAGAGACCCAGTACTTC; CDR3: CAWSPPGGLYQETQYF
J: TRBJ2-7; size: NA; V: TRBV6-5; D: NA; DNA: TGTGCCAGCCGTTTAGCGGTGAGCTCCTACGAGCAGTACTTC; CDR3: CASRLAVSSYEQYF
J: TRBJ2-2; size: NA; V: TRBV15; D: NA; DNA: TGTGCCACCAGCAGAGCACTCTGGGGCCCCGGGGAGCTGTTTTTT; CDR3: CATSRALWGPGELFF
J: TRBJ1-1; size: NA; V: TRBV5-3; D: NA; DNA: TGTGCCAGAAGTGTGTCCTCGAACACTGAAGCTTTCTTT; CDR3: CARSVSSNTEAFF
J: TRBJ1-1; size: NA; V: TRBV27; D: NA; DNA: TGTGCCAGCAGTTTGACAGCGCTGAACACTGAAGCTTTCTTT; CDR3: CASSLTALNTEAFF
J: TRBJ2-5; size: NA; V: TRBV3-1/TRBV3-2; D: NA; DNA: TGTGCCAGCAGCCAAGCTACGGGAGTAGGGGAGACCCAGTACTTC; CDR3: CASSQATGVGETQYF
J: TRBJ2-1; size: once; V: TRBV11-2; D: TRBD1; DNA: TGTGCCAGCAGCTTAGACGACAGGGGGGCCTACAATGAGCAGTTCTTC; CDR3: CASSLDDRGAYNEQFF
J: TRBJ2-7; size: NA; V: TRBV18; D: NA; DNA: TGTGCCAGCTCACCACCTGGCAACTACGAGCAGTACTTC; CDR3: CASSPPGNYEQYF
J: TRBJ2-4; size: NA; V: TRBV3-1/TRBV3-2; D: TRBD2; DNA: TGTGCCAGCAGCCAAGGCGGGACTAGCGGGAGCGGCACGGGGAGAAACATTCAGTACTTC; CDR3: CASSQGGTSGSGTGRNIQYF
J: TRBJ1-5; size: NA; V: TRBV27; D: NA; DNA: TGTGCCAGCAGTTTATACCAGGGGAATCAGCCCCAGCATTTT; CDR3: CASSLYQGNQPQHF
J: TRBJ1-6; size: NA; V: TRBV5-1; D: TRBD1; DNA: TGCGCCAGCAGCGGCAACAGGGGGCAGGGGTCACCCCTCCACTTT; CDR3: CASSGNRGQGSPLHF
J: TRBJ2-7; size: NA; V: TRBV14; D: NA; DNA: TGTGCCAGCAGCCAGGGGTCGGGACTTCTCTACGAGCAGTACTTC; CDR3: CASSQGSGLLYEQYF
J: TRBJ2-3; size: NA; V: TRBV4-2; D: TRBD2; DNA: TGTGCCAGCAGCCAAGACTACGCGGGAGTTTCAGATACGCAGTATTTT; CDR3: CASSQDYAGVSDTQYF
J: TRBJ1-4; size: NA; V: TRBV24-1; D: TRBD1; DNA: TGTGCCACCAGTGAATCCGGGACAGGGTTCGTTAGGGAAAAACTGTTTTTT; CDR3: CATSESGTGFVREKLFF
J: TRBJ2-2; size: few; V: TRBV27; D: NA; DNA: TGTGCCAGCAGTTTATATCCGGGAGCGAGGACCGGGGAGCTGTTTTTT; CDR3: CASSLYPGARTGELFF
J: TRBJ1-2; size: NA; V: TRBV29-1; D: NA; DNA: TGCAGCGTTGAAGATCCCAGAAGATATGGCTACACCTTC; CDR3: CSVEDPRRYGYTF